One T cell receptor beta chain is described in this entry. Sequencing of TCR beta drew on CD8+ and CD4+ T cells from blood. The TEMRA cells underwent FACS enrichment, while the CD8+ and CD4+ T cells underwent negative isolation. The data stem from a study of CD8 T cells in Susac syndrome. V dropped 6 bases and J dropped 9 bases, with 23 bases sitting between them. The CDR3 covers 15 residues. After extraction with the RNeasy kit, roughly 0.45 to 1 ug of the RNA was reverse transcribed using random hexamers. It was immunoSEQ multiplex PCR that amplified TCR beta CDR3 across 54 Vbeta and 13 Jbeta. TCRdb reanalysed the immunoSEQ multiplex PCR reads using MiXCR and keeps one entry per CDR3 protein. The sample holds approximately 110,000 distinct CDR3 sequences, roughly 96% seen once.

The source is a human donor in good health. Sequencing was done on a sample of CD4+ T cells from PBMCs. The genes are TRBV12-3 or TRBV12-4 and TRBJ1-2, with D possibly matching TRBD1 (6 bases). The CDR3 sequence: CASRGPGTGTHRYTF. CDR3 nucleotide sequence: TGTGCCAGCAGGGGTCCCGGTACAGGGACCCACCGCTACACCTTC.